This T cell receptor (beta chain) was retrieved from a study of blood T cell repertoires in COVID-19. About the study: COVID-19 samples from acute and convalescent phases originated in the United States, Italy and Spain.

Per the original methods: Reference gene primers were amplified, and this amplification served to estimate nucleated cell counts. TCRdb's copy holds only in-frame clones and misses some; the assay was immunoSEQ multiplex PCR. Clone size and the V and J calls come from that table; the DNA yielded D and trimming. The profile shows about 200,000 clones, around nine tenths of them singletons. V shed 4 bases and J 3 bases; nucleotides not matched to a gene: 7. From germline, CDR1 is ENHRY and CDR2 SYGVKD. The CDR3 contains 15 residues. The sequencing sample was made of peripheral blood. The gene calls are TRBV10-3 and TRBJ2-7; 9 bases are shared with TRBD1. The TCR comes from a man in his 60s who had recovered from COVID-19. The CDR3 protein is CAISVSGQGSYEQYF. The DNA for the CDR3 is TGTGCCATCAGTGTATCGGGACAGGGAAGCTACGAGCAGTACTTC.